This T cell receptor beta chain was captured by sequencing in a study of shared clonotypes between healthy human individuals. A word on this clone: Its antigen is currently unknown.

General study results and limits: Naive subsets, compared against memory subsets, generally had larger estimated richness values. Non-shared clonotypes had lower generation probabilities than those shared by all four donors. What rarefaction showed was incomplete sorted-subset sequencing despite large depth.

Among the donors, all were Caucasian adults who lived in Nashville, Tennessee. Germline values: CDR1 MNHNS, CDR2 SASEGT. With 7 bases removed from V and 7 bases from J, the gap between germline ends came to 17 bases. CDR3 size: 15 residues. The method was immunoSEQ multiplex PCR; TCRdb's version includes in-frame clones alone and lacks a portion of them. The sample includes about 1 million clones, roughly 80% seen only once; the top ten take 1.4% to 1.5%. The sequenced sample consisted of memory CD4+ T cells sorted from blood. Subset reported: CD45RA-negative fraction. The genes are TRBV6-1 and TRBJ1-6, with D possibly TRBD1 on 6 matching bases. The sequence derives from a man between 18 and 35 years old in good health. The CDR3 DNA reads as TGTGCCAGCAAAGGGGGGGGAAAGGAGAATTCACCCCTCCACTTT. Translated: CASKGGGKENSPLHF.